Sequencing of this TCR beta chain was carried out in a study of shared clonotypes between healthy human individuals. Method: immunoSEQ multiplex PCR; TCRdb's copy keeps in-frame clones and lacks some. The data show about 2 million clones, 90% to 95% seen once. In regard to this clone: Given a much more abundant clone one base away, this may be a read error.

V was shortened by 5 bases and J by 0 bases, with 8 bases between the two germline ends. Germline V gene lookup returns CDR1 SEHNR and CDR2 FQNEAQ (reference sequence). The CDR3 has 13 amino acids. The chain uses TRBV7-9 and TRBJ2-7; D possibly matches TRBD1 or TRBD2 (5 bases each). The receptor's source is a man aged 18-30 years in good health. The specimen was naive CD4+ T cells sorted from blood. Subset given: CD45RA+ positively selected. CDR3 in amino acids: CASSRDGSYEQYF. The CDR3 bases are TGTGCCAGCAGCCGGGACGGCTCCTACGAGCAGTACTTC.